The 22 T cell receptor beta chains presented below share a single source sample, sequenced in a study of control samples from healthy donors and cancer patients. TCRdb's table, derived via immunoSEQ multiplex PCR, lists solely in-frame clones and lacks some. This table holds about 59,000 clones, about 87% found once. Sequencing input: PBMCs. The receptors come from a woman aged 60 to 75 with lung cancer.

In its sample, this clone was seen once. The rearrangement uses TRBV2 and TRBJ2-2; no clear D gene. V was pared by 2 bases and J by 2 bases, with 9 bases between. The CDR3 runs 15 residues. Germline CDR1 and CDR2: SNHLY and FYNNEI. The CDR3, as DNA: TGTGCCAGCAGTGAAAGCTCGCCAAACACCGGGGAGCTGTTTTTT. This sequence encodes CASSESSPNTGELFF.

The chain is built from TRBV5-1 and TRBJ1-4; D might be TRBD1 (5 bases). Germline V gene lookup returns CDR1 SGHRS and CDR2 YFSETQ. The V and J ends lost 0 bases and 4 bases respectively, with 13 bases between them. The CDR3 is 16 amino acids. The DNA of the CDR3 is TGCGCCAGCAGCTTGGGCCAGGGCCTTGGTAATGAAAAACTGTTTTTT. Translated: CASSLGQGLGNEKLFF.

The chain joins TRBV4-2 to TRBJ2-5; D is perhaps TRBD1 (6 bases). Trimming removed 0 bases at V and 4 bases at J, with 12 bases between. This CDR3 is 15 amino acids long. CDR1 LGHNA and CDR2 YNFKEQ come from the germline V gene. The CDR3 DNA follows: TGTGCCAGCAGCCAAGATCAGGGGTTCAGAGAGACCCAGTACTTC. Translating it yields CASSQDQGFRETQYF.

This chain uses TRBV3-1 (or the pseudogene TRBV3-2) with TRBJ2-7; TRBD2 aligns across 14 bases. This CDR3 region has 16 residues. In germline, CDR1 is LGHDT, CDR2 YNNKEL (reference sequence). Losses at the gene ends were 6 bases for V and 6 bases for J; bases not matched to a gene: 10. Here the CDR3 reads CASRGAGTSGSSEQYF. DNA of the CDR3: TGTGCCAGCAGGGGGGCCGGGACTAGCGGGAGTAGCGAGCAGTACTTC.

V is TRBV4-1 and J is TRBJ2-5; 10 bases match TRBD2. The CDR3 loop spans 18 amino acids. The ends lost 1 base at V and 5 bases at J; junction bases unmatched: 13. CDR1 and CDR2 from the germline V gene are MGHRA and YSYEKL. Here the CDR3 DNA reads TGCGCCAGCAGCCAAGCACTTCTAGCGGGAGTGCTGGGCGAGACCCAGTACTTC. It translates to CASSQALLAGVLGETQYF.

The CDR3 reads CASSLETGAAGKLFF. CDR3 nucleotide sequence: TGTGCCAGCAGCTTAGAGACAGGGGCGGCGGGGAAACTGTTTTTT. This chain joins TRBV7-9 and TRBJ1-4, with TRBD1 matching 8 bases. Germline V lookup: CDR1 SEHNR, CDR2 FQNEAQ (reference sequence). Germline trimming cut 1 base from V and 11 bases from J; bases unmatched to any gene: 9. The CDR3 is 15 amino acids.

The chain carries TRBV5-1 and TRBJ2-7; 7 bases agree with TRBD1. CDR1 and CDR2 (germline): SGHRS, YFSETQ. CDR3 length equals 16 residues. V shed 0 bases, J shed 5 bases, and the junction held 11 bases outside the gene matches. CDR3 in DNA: TGCGCCAGCAGCTTGGGGTTGGCAGGGGGTCTGCACGAGCAGTACTTC. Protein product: CASSLGLAGGLHEQYF.

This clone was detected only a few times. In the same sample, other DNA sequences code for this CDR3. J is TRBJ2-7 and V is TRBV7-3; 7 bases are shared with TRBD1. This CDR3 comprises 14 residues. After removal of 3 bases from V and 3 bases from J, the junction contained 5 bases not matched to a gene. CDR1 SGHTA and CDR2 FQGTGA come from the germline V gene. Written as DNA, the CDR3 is TGTGCCAGCAGCTTTGGCGCAGGGGGCTACGAGCAGTACTTC. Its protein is CASSFGAGGYEQYF.

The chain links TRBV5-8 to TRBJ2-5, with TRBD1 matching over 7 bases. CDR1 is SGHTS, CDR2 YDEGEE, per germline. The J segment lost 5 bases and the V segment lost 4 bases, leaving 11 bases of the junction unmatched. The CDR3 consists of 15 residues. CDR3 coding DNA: TGTGCCAGCAGCCTGACGGCAGGGGGAGAGGAGACCCAGTACTTC. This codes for CASSLTAGGEETQYF.

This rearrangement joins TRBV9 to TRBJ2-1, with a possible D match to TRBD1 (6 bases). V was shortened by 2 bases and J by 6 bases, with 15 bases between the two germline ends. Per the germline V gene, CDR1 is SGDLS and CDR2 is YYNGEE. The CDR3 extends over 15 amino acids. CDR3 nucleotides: TGTGCCAGCAGCGTGAGGGGGACGCCGGGCAATGAGCAGTTCTTC. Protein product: CASSVRGTPGNEQFF.

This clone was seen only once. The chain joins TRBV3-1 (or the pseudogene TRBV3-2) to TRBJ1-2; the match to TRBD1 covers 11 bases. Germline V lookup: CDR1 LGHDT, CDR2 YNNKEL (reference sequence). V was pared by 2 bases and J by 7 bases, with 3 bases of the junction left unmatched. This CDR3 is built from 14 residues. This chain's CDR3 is CASSQPGQGVGYTF. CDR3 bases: TGTGCCAGCAGCCAACCGGGACAGGGGGTTGGCTACACCTTC.

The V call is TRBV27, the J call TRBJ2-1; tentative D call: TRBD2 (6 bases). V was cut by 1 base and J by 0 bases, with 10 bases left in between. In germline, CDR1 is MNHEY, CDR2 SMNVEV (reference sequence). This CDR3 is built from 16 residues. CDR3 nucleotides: TGTGCCAGCAGTTTATATGGAGGGAGCTCCTACAATGAGCAGTTCTTC. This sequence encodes CASSLYGGSSYNEQFF.

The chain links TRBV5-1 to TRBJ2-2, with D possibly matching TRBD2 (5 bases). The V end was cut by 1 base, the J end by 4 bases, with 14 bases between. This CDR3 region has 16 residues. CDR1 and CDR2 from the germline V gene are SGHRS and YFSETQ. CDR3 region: CASSLNEGMITGELFF. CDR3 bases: TGCGCCAGCAGCTTGAATGAGGGTATGATCACCGGGGAGCTGTTTTTT.

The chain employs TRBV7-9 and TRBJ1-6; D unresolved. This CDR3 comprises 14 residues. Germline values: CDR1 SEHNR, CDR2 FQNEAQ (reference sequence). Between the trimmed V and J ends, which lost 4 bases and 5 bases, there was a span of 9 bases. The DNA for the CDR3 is TGTGCCAGCAGCTCAGGCCCTAATAATTCACCCCTCCACTTT. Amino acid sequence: CASSSGPNNSPLHF.

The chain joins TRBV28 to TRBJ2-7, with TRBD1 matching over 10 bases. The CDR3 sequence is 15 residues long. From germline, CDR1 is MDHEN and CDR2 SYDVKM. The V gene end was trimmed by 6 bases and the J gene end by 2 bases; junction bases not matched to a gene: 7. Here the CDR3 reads CASSETGGTPYEQYF. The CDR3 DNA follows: TGTGCCAGCAGCGAGACAGGGGGCACGCCCTACGAGCAGTACTTC.

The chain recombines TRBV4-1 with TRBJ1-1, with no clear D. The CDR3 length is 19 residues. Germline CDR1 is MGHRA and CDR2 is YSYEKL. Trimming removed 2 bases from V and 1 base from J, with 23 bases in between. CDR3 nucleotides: TGCGCCAGCAGCCAAAGACGAGTAGAACCGACGAATCCGAACACTGAAGCTTTCTTT. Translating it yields CASSQRRVEPTNPNTEAFF.

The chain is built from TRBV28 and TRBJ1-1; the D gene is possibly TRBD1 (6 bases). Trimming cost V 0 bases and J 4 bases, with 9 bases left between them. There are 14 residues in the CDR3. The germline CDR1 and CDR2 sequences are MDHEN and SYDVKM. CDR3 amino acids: CASSLWQGSTEAFF. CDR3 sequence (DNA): TGTGCCAGCAGTTTATGGCAGGGGAGCACTGAAGCTTTCTTT.

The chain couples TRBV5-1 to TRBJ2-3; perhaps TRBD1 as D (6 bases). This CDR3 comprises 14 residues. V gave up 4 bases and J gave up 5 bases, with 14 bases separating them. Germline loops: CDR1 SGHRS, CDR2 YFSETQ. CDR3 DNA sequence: TGCGCCAGCAGCGGGGGACAATTCGGAGATACGCAGTATTTT. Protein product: CASSGGQFGDTQYF.

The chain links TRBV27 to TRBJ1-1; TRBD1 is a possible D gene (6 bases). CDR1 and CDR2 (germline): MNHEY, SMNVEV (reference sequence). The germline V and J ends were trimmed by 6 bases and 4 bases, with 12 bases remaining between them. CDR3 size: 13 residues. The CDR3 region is CASRNRVGTEAFF. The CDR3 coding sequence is TGTGCCAGCAGGAACAGGGTTGGCACTGAAGCTTTCTTT.

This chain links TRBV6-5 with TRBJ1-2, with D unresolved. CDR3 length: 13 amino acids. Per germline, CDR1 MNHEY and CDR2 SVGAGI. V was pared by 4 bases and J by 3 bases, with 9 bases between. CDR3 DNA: TGTGCCAGCAGTTTGGGAGCCCACTATGGCTACACCTTC. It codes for CASSLGAHYGYTF.

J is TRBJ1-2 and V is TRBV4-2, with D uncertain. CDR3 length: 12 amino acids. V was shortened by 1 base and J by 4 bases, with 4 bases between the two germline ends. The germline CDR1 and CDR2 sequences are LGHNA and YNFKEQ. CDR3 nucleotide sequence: TGTGCCAGCAGCCAAGGGACCTATGGCTACACCTTC. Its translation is CASSQGTYGYTF.

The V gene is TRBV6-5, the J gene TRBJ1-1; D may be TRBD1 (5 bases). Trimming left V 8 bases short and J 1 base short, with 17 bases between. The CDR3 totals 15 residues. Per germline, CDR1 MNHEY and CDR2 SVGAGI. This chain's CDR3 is CASGGYLLANTEAFF. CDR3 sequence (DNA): TGTGCCAGCGGGGGTTATTTGTTGGCGAACACTGAAGCTTTCTTT.